What follows describes a single T cell receptor beta chain. V lost 6 bases, J lost 3 bases, and 1 base stayed unmatched. Germline CDR1 reads SNHLY; CDR2 reads FYNNEI. CDR3 length: 13 residues. These data originate in a study of blood T cell repertoires in COVID-19. Across the whole study: Samples of COVID-19 (acute and convalescent) were obtained from the United States, Italy and Spain. T cells, B-cell-depleted T cells, or PBMCs supplied cDNA or gDNA.

Authors' methods: Cell counts per sample came from amplifying reference gene primers. Using immunoSEQ multiplex PCR, the repertoire was profiled, and TCRdb retains in-frame clones only, with some absent. V and J calls and clone size follow that table, whereas D and trimming were derived from the DNA. The table records 310,000 or so clones, roughly 90% of them present only once. Specimen: peripheral blood. This receptor was obtained from a man in his late teens or twenties who had recovered from COVID-19. The chain recombines TRBV2 with TRBJ2-3; 9 bases map to TRBD1. CDR3 region: CASRQGATDTQYF. The CDR3 coding sequence is TGTGCCAGCAGACAGGGGGCAACAGATACGCAGTATTTT.